This T cell receptor (beta chain) was obtained from a study of blood T cell repertoires in COVID-19. In the study overall: Samples taken during acute and convalescent COVID-19 were collected in the United States, Italy and Spain.

Only in-frame clones appear in the TCRdb table, and some are missing; sequencing was by immunoSEQ multiplex PCR. Found here are about 72,000 clones, 82% of them singletons; the top ten hold approximately 18%. CDR3 size: 18 residues. CDR1 is LGHDT and CDR2 is YNNKEL in the germline V gene (reference sequence). V was shortened by 2 bases and J by 4 bases, with 18 bases between the two germline ends. The genes are TRBV3-1 (or the pseudogene TRBV3-2) and TRBJ1-6; perhaps TRBD1 as D (5 bases). The source is a human donor in a cohort sampled during active COVID-19. Sequences were obtained from peripheral blood. CDR3 protein: CASSQNWGRPGYNSPLHF. CDR3 nucleotide sequence: TGTGCCAGCAGCCAAAATTGGGGCCGACCTGGGTATAATTCACCCCTCCACTTT.